This record looks at one T cell receptor beta chain sequence and its context. This sample includes further DNA sequences coding for the same CDR3. The data were taken from a study of blood T cell repertoires in COVID-19. Study-level background: The origin of the acute and convalescent COVID-19 samples was the United States, Italy and Spain. T cells, B-cell-depleted T cells, or PBMCs supplied cDNA or gDNA.

Per the study methods: Estimated nucleated cell counts came from reference gene primer amplification. Generated by immunoSEQ multiplex PCR, the TCRdb table keeps only in-frame clones and is missing some. V and J calls plus clone size are reproduced from that table; the DNA served to infer D and trimming. Of about 42,000 clones listed, over 75% are singletons. V lost 1 base, J lost 4 bases, and 10 bases lay in between. This CDR3 spans 14 amino acids. Germline V gives CDR1 SEHNR, CDR2 FQNEAQ (reference sequence). This TCR came from a man between 25 and 39 years old with active or convalescent COVID-19. Sample: peripheral blood. The chain couples TRBV7-9 to TRBJ1-1; no reliable D call. As DNA, the CDR3 is TGTGCCAGCAGCTTAGGTACCGGGGTCACTGAAGCTTTCTTT. This translates into CASSLGTGVTEAFF.